The 5 T cell receptor beta chains below all came from one sample that was sequenced in a study of shared clonotypes between healthy human individuals. Only in-frame clones appear in the TCRdb table, and some are missing; sequencing was by immunoSEQ multiplex PCR. The sample has about 530,000 clones, 95% to 97% seen once; the top ten hold less than 0.06%. Sequenced input: naive CD4+ T cells sorted from blood. Subset specified: CD45RA+ positively selected. The receptors here all came from a young woman in good health.

The CDR3 region has the DNA TGTGCCAGCTCACAGACGACAGGACTTGTGAACACTGAAGCTTTCTTT. Translated: CASSQTTGLVNTEAFF. The chain couples TRBV18 to TRBJ1-1; maybe TRBD1 (6 bases). The CDR3 is 16 amino acids. Trimming pared 4 bases from V and 0 bases from J, leaving 15 bases between. Germline V gene data show CDR1 as KGHSH and CDR2 as LQKENI.

The rearrangement links TRBV19 to TRBJ1-2; no reliable D call. V lost 8 bases and J lost 4, with 17 bases in between. CDR1 and CDR2 from the germline V gene are LNHDA and SQIVND (reference sequence). The CDR3 runs 14 residues. The CDR3: CASWVGGFGYGYTF. The CDR3 DNA sequence: TGTGCCAGTTGGGTAGGTGGATTTGGCTATGGCTACACCTTC.

This chain uses TRBV28 with TRBJ2-4; D may correspond to TRBD1 or TRBD2 (5 bases each). The CDR3 contains 15 residues. Looked up from germline, CDR1 is MDHEN and CDR2 is SYDVKM. V lost 11 bases and J lost 4, with 21 bases in between. CDR3 DNA: TGTGCCGGGCCAAGTGGGGGTGTAGTGAAAAACATTCAGTACTTC. Its protein product is CAGPSGGVVKNIQYF.

This chain joins TRBV15 and TRBJ2-1, with 9 bases fitting TRBD2. Germline lookup yields CDR1 LNHNV and CDR2 YYDKDF (reference sequence). CDR3 length equals 16 residues. V dropped 0 bases and J dropped 8; count of bases not matched to a gene: 8. In nucleotides, the CDR3 is TGTGCCACCAGCAGAGAAGATAGCGGGAGAGGCCATGAGCAGTTCTTC. Protein sequence: CATSREDSGRGHEQFF.

The chain has TRBV7-9 and TRBJ2-7, with 10 nucleotides matching TRBD1. This CDR3 has 15 residues. Germline loops: CDR1 SEHNR, CDR2 FQNEAQ (reference sequence). V gave up 6 bases and J gave up 3 bases; unmatched junction bases: 8. The CDR3 DNA reads as TGTGCCAGCAGTCCTAGACAGGGGGCTGACTACGAGCAGTACTTC. Translation gives CASSPRQGADYEQYF.